This T cell receptor (beta chain) was retrieved from a study of vaccination effects on CD4 cells after COVID-19. Study-wide background: Participants were vaccinated with two doses of either the BNT162b2 or mRNA-1273 vaccine. Study-wide findings and caveats: Healthy vaccinees' vaccine-induced clones included only 1 of 255 that recognized common cold coronaviruses.

V lost 4 bases, J lost 1 base, and 10 bases lay in between. The CDR3 runs to 15 residues. Germline loops: CDR1 LNHDA, CDR2 SQIVND (reference sequence). Sequencing was performed with immunoSEQ multiplex PCR; in TCRdb, only in-frame clones are kept and a portion is missing. The sample consists of about 41,000 clones, roughly 82% of them appearing once. As concerns this clone: The antigen is undetermined.

With the ViraFEST assay, the study expanded antigen-specific CD4+ T cells using viral peptide pools, then sequenced them. Culturing for about ten days preceded CD4+ T cell isolation. Vaccinated recipients, who were negative for nucleocapsid antibodies, had no history of SARS-CoV-2 infection. Peptides at about 9.9 ug/ml and IL-2 at roughly 9.3 IU/ml were added to some 2 million PBMC per well. This chain links TRBV19 with TRBJ2-2, with unresolved D. The sample consisted of CD4+ T cells from PBMCs cultured with HCoV-NL63 spike peptides, taken before COVID-19 vaccination. The source is a human donor who received a COVID-19 vaccine. This chain's CDR3 is CASSKKSLNTGELFF. The CDR3, as DNA: TGTGCCAGTAGTAAGAAGTCTTTGAACACCGGGGAGCTGTTTTTT.